This T cell receptor beta chain was sequenced in a study of OX40 agonist ivuxolimab in advanced cancers. At the level of the study: The patients received ivuxolimab by intravenous route every 2 weeks at 0.01 to 10 mg/kg. Study results and caveats: At doses 0.1 to 3.0 mg/kg, CD4+ and CD8+ clones expanded. Some nonresponders additionally presented with little normalized T-cell clonal expansion.

This CDR3 is built from 14 residues. V was trimmed by 5 bases and J by 8 bases, leaving 19 bases between them. From germline, CDR1 is SEHNR and CDR2 FQNEAQ (reference sequence). The data were produced by immunoSEQ multiplex PCR, yet TCRdb's version contains in-frame clones alone and is incomplete. The sample holds around 78,000 clones, 75% to 90% seen once. Autoimmune disease history or systemic immunosuppression led to patients being barred. About this clone itself: What it binds is not known.

The sample in question was CD4+ or CD8+ T cells sorted from blood, obtained in a trial of the OX40 agonist ivuxolimab. The clonotype originates from an adult with an advanced solid tumor such as melanoma, head and neck, liver or kidney cancer. The V gene is TRBV7-9, the J gene TRBJ2-7, with D possibly being TRBD1 (5 bases). CDR3 in DNA: TGTGCCAGCAGCCCCCCGGGTATCCTGGGGCAGCAGTACTTC. Translating gives CASSPPGILGQQYF.